This T cell receptor beta chain was captured by sequencing in a study of cytomegalovirus exposure and HLA in healthy donors. Regarding the study as a whole: The classifier was said to identify cytomegalovirus status with high specificity and sensitivity.

Primers for the PCR totalled 60 Vbeta and 13 Jbeta. The authors' processing: In a later analysis, the count reached some 73 million unique TCR beta chains, with 9 million to 11 million shared. Using immunoSEQ multiplex PCR, the repertoire was profiled, and TCRdb retains in-frame clones only, with some absent. Clone size and the V and J calls come from that table; the DNA yielded D and trimming. The sample lists 160,000 or so clones, around four fifths occurring once. As to this clone: What it binds is unknown.

CDR3 length equals 15 residues. From germline, CDR1 is MNHEY and CDR2 SVGAGI. V lost 2 bases, J lost 3 bases, and 7 bases stayed unmatched. The TCR sequence derives from a male donor in good health and CMV-seronegative. The chain carries TRBV6-5 and TRBJ2-7, with 7 bases that match TRBD1. The sequenced sample was PBMCs. DNA for the CDR3: TGTGCCAGCAGTTACCGGGACAGTGGGGGCTACGAGCAGTACTTC. Encoded protein: CASSYRDSGGYEQYF.